This TCR beta chain was observed in a study of CD8 T cells in Susac syndrome. RNA was extracted with the RNeasy kit, and a quantity of roughly 0.5 to 1 ug was reverse transcribed using random hexamers. MiXCR was run by TCRdb on the immunoSEQ multiplex PCR reads, yielding one entry per CDR3 protein. The sample includes approximately 150,000 distinct CDR3 sequences, 90% to 95% seen only once; the top ten take 0.11%. Bulk CD8+ and CD4+ cells came from magnetic negative isolation; CD8+ TEMRA by FACS. This CDR3 spans 16 amino acids. Germline CDR1 is SGHTA and CDR2 is FQGNSA. V was clipped by 2 bases and J by 2 bases, with 16 bases between them.

The rearrangement links TRBV7-2 to TRBJ2-7, with a weak D call TRBD2 (6 bases). Sequenced sample: CD4+ T cells from PBMCs. This TCR derives from a human donor with multiple sclerosis. CDR3 DNA: TGTGCCAGCAGCTTACCCCGACTAGTTTTACCCTACGAGCAGTACTTC. Its protein is CASSLPRLVLPYEQYF.